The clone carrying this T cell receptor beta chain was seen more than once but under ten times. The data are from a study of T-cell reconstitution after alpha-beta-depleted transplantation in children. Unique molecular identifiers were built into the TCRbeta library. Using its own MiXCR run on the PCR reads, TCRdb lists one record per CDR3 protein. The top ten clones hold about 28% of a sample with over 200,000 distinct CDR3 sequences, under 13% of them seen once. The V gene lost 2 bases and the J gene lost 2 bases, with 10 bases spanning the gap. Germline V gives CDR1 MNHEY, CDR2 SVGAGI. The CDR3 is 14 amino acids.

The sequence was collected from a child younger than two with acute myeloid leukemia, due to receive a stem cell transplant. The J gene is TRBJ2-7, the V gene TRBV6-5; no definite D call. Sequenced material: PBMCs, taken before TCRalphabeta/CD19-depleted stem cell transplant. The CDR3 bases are TGTGCCAGCAGTTACGGCAGGCCCCCCTACGAGCAGTACTTC. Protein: CASSYGRPPYEQYF.